This T cell receptor beta chain is from a study of regulatory T cells in long-lasting Graves disease. Whole-study findings and limits: Graves' patients with persistent disease showed TCR diversity lower than patients newly diagnosed. Persistent disease preferred TRBV28, TRBJ1-2 and TRBJ2-5; new disease, TRBV20-1 and TRBJ2-1.

V lost 0 bases and J lost 0, with 9 bases in between. The CDR3 consists of 16 residues. Germline V gene data show CDR1 as SGHTA and CDR2 as FQGNSA. The time point: newly diagnosed GD, antithyroid drugs for less than 3 months. PBMCs provided the RNA from which the TCR library was made. According to the study, TCR beta libraries were built with iRepertoire HTBI primers and CDR3-region Arm-PCR. TCRdb re-analysed the multiplex PCR reads in MiXCR, keeping a single row per CDR3 protein. The table lists some 250,000 distinct CDR3 sequences, about 20% of them singletons. This clonotype came up many times. Its antigen remains unidentified. The data were also submitted as part of a second study, on T cells in Graves' hyperthyroidism and ophthalmopathy. That report adds: HTBI primers were used for first-round RT-PCR of the TCR CDR3. Most thyroid clonotypes with frequency above 0.001 were detected in blood.

The sequence was obtained from a woman between 25 and 40 years old with Graves disease. The V gene is TRBV7-2, the J gene TRBJ2-4; D is uncertain. The source was peripheral blood mononuclear cells (PBMCs), collected at new diagnosis, from a patient treated with antithyroid drugs. The CDR3 nucleotides read TGTGCCAGCAGCTTAGCGTCAGCCCTAGCCAAAAACATTCAGTACTTC. It is translated as CASSLASALAKNIQYF. Full variable domain (missing parts from reference TRBV7-2 and TRBJ2-4): GAGVSQSPSNKVTEKGKDVELRCDPISGHTALYWYRQSLGQGLEFLIYFQGNSAPDKSGLPSDRFSAERTGGSVSTLTIQRTQQEDSAVYLCASSLASALAKNIQYFGAGTRLSVL.